A single T cell receptor beta chain is shown here with its context. Antigen unknown. These data are taken from a study of blood T cells in healthy people across ages. General study results and limits: Total diversity from one million sequenced T cells was likely underestimated.

Germline V gene data show CDR1 as SGHVS and CDR2 as FNYEAQ. The CDR3 has 14 amino acids. Trimming left V 4 bases short and J 15 bases short, with 22 bases between. Then a second PCR, running about 7 to 11 cycles, was carried out with a sample-barcoded 5' primer and a J-beta primer mix. TCRdb passed the 5' RACE reads through MiXCR, listing each CDR3 protein once. The sample has around 1,000,000 distinct CDR3 sequences; 30% to 40% are singletons. Material: blood. The sequence was obtained from a man between 18 and 29 years old in good health. The V call is TRBV7-6, the J call TRBJ2-4; no definite D call. The CDR3 protein is CASSSSTGTERRYF. CDR3 sequence (DNA): TGTGCCAGCAGCTCCTCCACTGGAACGGAACGACGGTACTTC.